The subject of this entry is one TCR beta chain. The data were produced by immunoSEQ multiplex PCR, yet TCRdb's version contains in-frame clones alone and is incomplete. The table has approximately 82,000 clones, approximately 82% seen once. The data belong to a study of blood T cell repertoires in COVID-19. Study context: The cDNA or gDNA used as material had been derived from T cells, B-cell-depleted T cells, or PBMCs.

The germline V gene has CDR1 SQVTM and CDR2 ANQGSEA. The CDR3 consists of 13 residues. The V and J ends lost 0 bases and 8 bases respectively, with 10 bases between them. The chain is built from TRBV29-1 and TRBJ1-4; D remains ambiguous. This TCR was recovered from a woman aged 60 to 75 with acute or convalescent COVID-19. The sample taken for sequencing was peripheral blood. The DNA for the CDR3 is TGCAGCGTTGAAGACCGGGTTGGGGAAAAACTGTTTTTT. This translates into CSVEDRVGEKLFF. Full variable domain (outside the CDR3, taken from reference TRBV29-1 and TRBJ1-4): SAVISQKPSRDICQRGTSLTIQCQVDSQVTMMFWYRQQPGQSLTLIATANQGSEATYESGFVIDKFPISRPNLTFSTLTVSNMSPEDSSIYLCSVEDRVGEKLFFGSGTQLSVL.